Following are 8 T cell receptor beta chains from one sample sequenced in a study of vaccination and CD4 T cells after COVID-19. As to treatment: roughly ten-day PBMC culture with coronavirus spike peptide pools or control peptides (ViraFEST assay). Their target antigens are unknown. Once obtained from cultured CD4+ T cells, the DNA was sequenced using the Oncomine TCR Beta short-read assay. TCRdb used MiXCR to reprocess the PCR reads, holding one entry per CDR3 protein. This repertoire shows thousands of distinct CDR3 sequences, 50% to 75% found once; its top ten account for 30% to 35%. The source material was CD4+ T cells from blood, cultured in vitro. The receptors stem from a human donor who had recovered from COVID-19.

The chain couples TRBV18 to TRBJ2-3; the match to TRBD1 covers 7 bases. Unmatched junction bases numbered 3, after V lost 3 bases and J lost 0 bases. Germline V CDR1 and CDR2: KGHSH, LQKENI. The CDR3 runs 15 residues. The CDR3 protein is CASSPKGASTDTQYF. The CDR3 DNA sequence: TGTGCCAGCTCACCGAAGGGGGCCAGCACAGATACGCAGTATTTT.

The J gene is TRBJ1-4, the V gene TRBV28; D might be TRBD1 (5 bases). Trimming left V 6 bases short and J 7 bases short, with 9 bases between. CDR1 and CDR2 (germline): MDHEN, SYDVKM. CDR3 length equals 12 residues. The CDR3 protein is CASSLRGEKLFF. The DNA for the CDR3 is TGTGCCAGCAGCCTGAGGGGTGAAAAACTGTTTTTT.

The J gene is TRBJ2-2, the V gene TRBV9; D possibly corresponds to TRBD1 (7 bases). Looked up from germline, CDR1 is SGDLS and CDR2 is YYNGEE. The germline V and J ends were trimmed by 3 bases and 0 bases, with 15 bases remaining between them. The CDR3 runs 17 residues. The CDR3 here is CASSAPGGLTNTGELFF. In nucleotides, the CDR3 is TGTGCCAGCAGCGCTCCAGGGGGACTTACGAACACCGGGGAGCTGTTTTTT. The entire variable domain, with the rest obtained from reference TRBV9 and TRBJ2-2, is as follows: DSGVTQTPKHLITATGQRVTLRCSPRSGDLSVYWYQQSLDQGLQFLIQYYNGEERAKGNILERFSAQQFPDLHSELNLSSLELGDSALYFCASSAPGGLTNTGELFFGEGSRLTVL.

The chain employs TRBV11-3 and TRBJ2-5; D call uncertain. CDR3 length: 14 residues. Trimming cost V 3 bases and J 1 base, with 9 bases left between them. The germline CDR1 and CDR2 sequences are SGHNT and YENEEA. The CDR3 sequence is CASSLGRRQETQYF. CDR3 sequence (DNA): TGTGCCAGCAGCTTGGGTCGGCGCCAAGAGACCCAGTACTTC. The full variable domain, rest sourced from reference TRBV11-3 and TRBJ2-5, is EAGVVQSPRYKIIEKKQPVAFWCNPISGHNTLYWYLQNLGQGPELLIRYENEEAVDDSQLPKDRFSAERLKGVDSTLKIQPAELGDSAVYLCASSLGRRQETQYFGPGTRLLVL.

The V call is TRBV20-1, the J call TRBJ1-5; no reliable D call. Germline CDR1 DFQATT, CDR2 SNEGSKA (reference sequence). The CDR3 runs to 14 residues. V was shortened by 3 bases and J by 5 bases, with 14 bases between the two germline ends. Written as DNA, the CDR3 is TGCAGTGCTAGTAGGGCTATCCGCTATCAGCCCCAGCATTTT. The encoded protein is CSASRAIRYQPQHF.

The chain has TRBV20-1 and TRBJ2-1; D gene uncertain. Germline V gene lookup returns CDR1 DFQATT and CDR2 SNEGSKA (reference sequence). Trimming pared 3 bases from V and 4 bases from J, leaving 16 bases between. This CDR3 contains 15 residues. The CDR3 loop is CSASPETESYNEQFF. Here the CDR3 DNA reads TGCAGTGCTAGTCCCGAAACTGAATCGTACAATGAGCAGTTCTTC.

J is TRBJ1-6 and V is TRBV18, with TRBD1 matching over 8 bases. Germline V CDR1 and CDR2: KGHSH, LQKENI. V shed 3 bases, J shed 9 bases, and the junction held 16 bases outside the gene matches. This CDR3 has 18 amino acids. This CDR3 is CASSPLPPGTGSSSPLHF. The CDR3 DNA sequence: TGTGCCAGCTCACCCCTACCCCCCGGGACAGGATCCAGTTCACCCCTCCACTTT.

The V and J genes are TRBV27 and TRBJ1-1; possible D gene TRBD1, 6 bases. Trimming cost V 3 bases and J 4 bases, with 12 bases left between them. This CDR3 contains 14 residues. Germline CDR1 is MNHEY and CDR2 is SMNVEV (reference sequence). The CDR3 sequence is CASSFEGRGTEAFF. DNA of the CDR3: TGTGCCAGCAGTTTTGAGGGCAGGGGCACTGAAGCTTTCTTT.